Listed below are T cell receptor beta chains from one sample, sequenced in a study of shared clonotypes between healthy human individuals. Assay: immunoSEQ multiplex PCR; the TCRdb copy retains only in-frame clones and omits some. The repertoire consists of approximately 1.9 million clones, with about 93% occurring once and the leading ten covering approximately 1.7%. Sample: naive CD8+ T cells from PBMCs. The source of these receptors is a young man in good health. Some clones in this sample may be carry-over from other donors' samples. CDR3s include the opening cysteine and the closing phenylalanine or tryptophan. A D gene is named only where the DNA matches it firmly. Clone size, where shown, is once, few, many, or a class for clones that have expanded.

TGCGCCAGCAGCCAAGATTTGCTAGCGGAAAGCTCCTACGAGCAGTACTTC | CASSQDLLAESSYEQYF | TRBD2 | TRBV4-3 | NA | TRBJ2-7
TGTGCCAGCAGTAGTGCTAGAATCGACAATGAGCAGTTCTTC | CASSSARIDNEQFF | NA | TRBV25-1 | NA | TRBJ2-1
TGTGCCAGCAGTTACTCGGGGGGGATCGGTGAGCAGTTCTTC | CASSYSGGIGEQFF | TRBD2 | TRBV6-6 | NA | TRBJ2-1
TGCGCCAGCAGCCCCGGACTAGCGGGAGCTGAGCAGTACTTC | CASSPGLAGAEQYF | TRBD2 | TRBV4-3 | NA | TRBJ2-7
TGCGCCAGCAGCCTATGGACTCGAACCCGGGAAAAACTGTTTTTT | CASSLWTRTREKLFF | NA | TRBV5-1 | NA | TRBJ1-4
TGTGCCAGCCGATCAACAACGGGACGGGACACCGGGGAGCTGTTTTTT | CASRSTTGRDTGELFF | NA | TRBV9 | NA | TRBJ2-2
TGTGCCAGCAGCTCAGGGGAGGAGGCCGGGGAGCTGTTTTTT | CASSSGEEAGELFF | NA | TRBV7-9 | NA | TRBJ2-2
TGTGCCAGCAGTGAATACTTGGGGGGGATGTTAGACAGCAATCAGCCCCAGCATTTT | CASSEYLGGMLDSNQPQHF | NA | TRBV6-1 | NA | TRBJ1-5
TGCGCCAGCAGCTTGAGTGGTAGCGCGAACACCGGGGAGCTGTTTTTT | CASSLSGSANTGELFF | NA | TRBV5-1 | NA | TRBJ2-2
TGCGCCAGCAGCCAAGATCGCGGGGGGAACACTGAAGCTTTCTTT | CASSQDRGGNTEAFF | NA | TRBV4-3 | NA | TRBJ1-1
TGTGCCAGCAGCCTTGGCCATCAGGAAGGTGGAAACACCATATATTTT | CASSLGHQEGGNTIYF | NA | TRBV7-9 | NA | TRBJ1-3
TGCGCCAGCAGTAATCCGGACAGGGGGCGGGGCTACGAGCAGTACTTC | CASSNPDRGRGYEQYF | TRBD1 | TRBV5-1 | NA | TRBJ2-7
TGCGCCAGCAGCCAAGGGGGACTAGCGGGACCCTACGAGCAGTACTTC | CASSQGGLAGPYEQYF | TRBD2 | TRBV4-1 | NA | TRBJ2-7
TGTGCCAGCAGCTTGGGCCTTTCCAGGCGGACGGATGAGACCCAGTACTTC | CASSLGLSRRTDETQYF | NA | TRBV7-6 | NA | TRBJ2-5
TGTGCCAGCAGCTTAGGGTCCGACTCCTACGAGCAGTACTTC | CASSLGSDSYEQYF | NA | TRBV13 | NA | TRBJ2-7
TGTGCCAGCAGTTACGGTACTAGCGGGAGCTACGAGCAGTACTTC | CASSYGTSGSYEQYF | TRBD2 | TRBV6-5 | NA | TRBJ2-7
TGTGCCAGCAGTCCACAAACCTCGGACAGGGGGACGAATCAGCCCCAGCATTTT | CASSPQTSDRGTNQPQHF | TRBD1 | TRBV27 | NA | TRBJ1-5
TGTGCCAGCAAGTCATTGACACATCCCTACCAAGAGACCCAGTACTTC | CASKSLTHPYQETQYF | NA | TRBV27 | once | TRBJ2-5
TGTGCCACCGCACAGGGTCTTCTTAATTCACCCCTCCACTTT | CATAQGLLNSPLHF | NA | TRBV28 | NA | TRBJ1-6
TGTGCCAGCAGTGCCGGACCGACCCCGAGGGAGACCCAGTACTTC | CASSAGPTPRETQYF | NA | TRBV6-4 | NA | TRBJ2-5
TGTGCCAGCAGTTTCGCCTGGGGGCGGAATCAGCCCCAGCATTTT | CASSFAWGRNQPQHF | NA | TRBV27 | NA | TRBJ1-5
TGTGCCAGCAGCCGGGGACTAGCGGGAGGGCTCTACAATGAGCAGTTCTTC | CASSRGLAGGLYNEQFF | TRBD2 | TRBV7-6 | NA | TRBJ2-1
TGCGCCAGCAGCCAAGGAACCGGGAAGAACACTGAAGCTTTCTTT | CASSQGTGKNTEAFF | NA | TRBV4-1 | NA | TRBJ1-1
TGCGCCAGCAGCTCTGGGAATACTAGCTCGTACGAGCAGTACTTC | CASSSGNTSSYEQYF | NA | TRBV5-1 | NA | TRBJ2-7
TGTGCCATCAGTGCATCACGGACAGAGAAGAATTCACCCCTCCACTTT | CAISASRTEKNSPLHF | NA | TRBV10-3 | once | TRBJ1-6
TGTGCCAGCAGGGAGGGTTGGGGCGAGCAGTACTTC | CASREGWGEQYF | NA | TRBV28 | NA | TRBJ2-7
TGTGCCAGCAGCGTAGGTTTCACCACCTACGAGCAGTACTTC | CASSVGFTTYEQYF | NA | TRBV9 | NA | TRBJ2-7
TGTGCCAGCAGCTCCCCGGGGCGGGACAGGGGGCCTGAAGCTTTCTTT | CASSSPGRDRGPEAFF | TRBD1 | TRBV7-9 | NA | TRBJ1-1
TGTGCCAGCTCACCACCCCGGGTAGTGAACACCGGGGAGCTGTTTTTT | CASSPPRVVNTGELFF | NA | TRBV18 | NA | TRBJ2-2